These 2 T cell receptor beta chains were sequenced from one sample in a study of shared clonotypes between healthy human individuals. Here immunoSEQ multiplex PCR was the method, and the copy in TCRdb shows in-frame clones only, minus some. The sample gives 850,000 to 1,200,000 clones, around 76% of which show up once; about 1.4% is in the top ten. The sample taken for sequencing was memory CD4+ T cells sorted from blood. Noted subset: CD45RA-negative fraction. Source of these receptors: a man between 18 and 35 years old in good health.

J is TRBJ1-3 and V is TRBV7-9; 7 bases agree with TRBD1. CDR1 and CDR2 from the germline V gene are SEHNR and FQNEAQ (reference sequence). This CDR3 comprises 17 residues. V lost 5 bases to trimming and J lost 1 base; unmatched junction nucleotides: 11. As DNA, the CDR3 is TGTGCCAGCAGCCCACCGGGACAGAAGTATTCTGGAAACACCATATATTTT. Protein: CASSPPGQKYSGNTIYF. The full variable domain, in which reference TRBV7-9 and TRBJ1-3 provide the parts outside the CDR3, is DTGVSQNPRHKITKRGQNVTFRCDPISEHNRLYWYRQTLGQGPEFLTYFQNEAQLEKSRLLSDRFSAERPKGSFSTLEIQRTEQGDSAMYLCASSPPGQKYSGNTIYFGEGSWLTVV.

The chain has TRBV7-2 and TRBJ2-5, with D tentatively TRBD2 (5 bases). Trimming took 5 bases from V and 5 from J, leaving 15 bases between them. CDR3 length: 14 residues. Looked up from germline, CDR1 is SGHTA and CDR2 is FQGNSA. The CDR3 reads CASSLEPSGETQYF. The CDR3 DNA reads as TGTGCCAGCAGCCTCGAACCCTCGGGGGAGACCCAGTACTTC. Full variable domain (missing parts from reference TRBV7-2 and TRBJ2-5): GAGVSQSPSNKVTEKGKDVELRCDPISGHTALYWYRQSLGQGLEFLIYFQGNSAPDKSGLPSDRFSAERTGGSVSTLTIQRTQQEDSAVYLCASSLEPSGETQYFGPGTRLLVL.